The present T cell receptor beta chain was sequenced within a study of blood T cell repertoires in COVID-19. Study as a whole: The study drew acute and convalescent COVID-19 samples from the United States, Italy and Spain. Sources were T cells, B-cell-depleted T cells, or PBMCs; the material itself was cDNA or gDNA.

Source study methods: Scientists estimated how many nucleated cells there were by amplifying reference gene primers. Clones were read by immunoSEQ multiplex PCR, and TCRdb kept only the in-frame ones, dropping some. V, J and clone size reflect that table, while D and trimming were determined from the DNA. This sample has 200,000 to 300,000 clones, with 84% found just once. Trimming cost V 1 base and J 5 bases; bases outside gene matches: 3. This CDR3 is built from 15 residues. The germline V gene has CDR1 KGHSH and CDR2 LQKENI. The chain recombines TRBV18 with TRBJ1-1, with 11 bases identical to TRBD1. The sequence came from a human donor in a cohort sampled during active COVID-19. The source material was peripheral blood. The CDR3 reads CASSPQGQGGTEAFF. The CDR3 DNA reads TGTGCCAGCTCACCACAGGGACAGGGGGGTACTGAAGCTTTCTTT.